This is a list of T cell receptor beta chains from one sample in a study of cytomegalovirus exposure and HLA in healthy donors. The table came from immunoSEQ multiplex PCR; TCRdb's copy has only in-frame clones and leaves some out. The sample includes some 130,000 clones, approximately 80% of them seen just once. Sequencing was done on a sample of PBMCs. The receptors here all came from a male donor in good health and CMV-seropositive. The CDR3 runs from the conserved cysteine through the conserved F or W. D genes are given only for firm matches. Size tells how often a clone was seen (once, few, many) or the class of an expanded clone, and some rows leave it out.

once	TRBJ1-4	.	TRBV5-6	CASSLIVGRTNEKLFF	TGTGCCAGCAGCTTGATTGTGGGGAGGACTAATGAAAAACTGTTTTTT
.	TRBJ1-4	.	TRBV19	CASSIYGNEKLFF	TGTGCCAGTAGTATTTACGGTAATGAAAAACTGTTTTTT
.	TRBJ1-2	.	TRBV29-1	CSVESGNNGYTF	TGCAGCGTTGAGTCCGGGAACAATGGCTACACCTTC
.	TRBJ2-2	.	TRBV6-5	CASRTHTNTGELFF	TGTGCCAGCCGAACACACACGAACACCGGGGAGCTGTTTTTT
.	TRBJ1-1	TRBD1	TRBV19	CASKTPAGQGKGTEAFF	TGTGCCAGCAAAACTCCCGCGGGACAGGGGAAGGGAACTGAAGCTTTCTTT
.	TRBJ2-5	TRBD2	TRBV5-1	CASSLAGGPETQYF	TGCGCCAGCAGCCTAGCGGGGGGGCCGGAGACCCAGTACTTC
.	TRBJ1-5	.	TRBV4-2	CASSQDGSGNQPQHF	TGTGCCAGCAGCCAAGATGGGTCAGGAAATCAGCCCCAGCATTTT
few	TRBJ1-6	.	TRBV5-1	CASSLGAENSPLHF	TGCGCCAGCAGCTTGGGGGCTGAGAATTCACCCCTCCACTTT
.	TRBJ1-4	TRBD1	TRBV11-2	CASRTGTASNEKLFF	TGTGCCAGCAGGACCGGGACAGCAAGTAATGAAAAACTGTTTTTT
.	TRBJ2-3	TRBD1	TRBV14	CASSPRDRGTDTQYF	TGTGCCAGCAGCCCCCGGGACAGGGGCACAGATACGCAGTATTTT
.	TRBJ2-5	TRBD1	TRBV5-4	CASSLGDRGLETQYF	TGTGCCAGCAGCTTGGGGGACAGGGGGCTGGAGACCCAGTACTTC
.	TRBJ1-1	TRBD1	TRBV14	CASSQAGTGRTEAFF	TGTGCCAGCAGCCAAGCTGGGACAGGGAGAACTGAAGCTTTCTTT
.	TRBJ1-2	.	TRBV28	CASSLPGYGYTF	TGTGCCAGCAGTTTACCAGGGTATGGCTACACCTTC
.	TRBJ2-1	TRBD2	TRBV27	CASSSTTSGGGEQFF	TGTGCCAGCAGTTCGACGACTAGCGGGGGTGGTGAGCAGTTCTTC
few	TRBJ1-6	.	TRBV7-6	CASSQGTPLSGSPLHF	TGTGCCAGCAGCCAGGGGACCCCGCTTTCCGGTTCACCCCTCCACTTT
.	TRBJ1-1	.	TRBV5-6	CASSSDIMNTEAFF	TGTGCCAGCAGCTCCGACATAATGAACACTGAAGCTTTCTTT
.	TRBJ2-1	.	TRBV7-9	CASSLESMGEQFF	TGTGCCAGCAGCCTGGAGTCGATGGGTGAGCAGTTCTTC
.	TRBJ2-6	.	TRBV27	CASRSLQGSGANVLTF	TGTGCCAGCCGGTCCTTACAGGGCTCTGGGGCCAACGTCCTGACTTTC
.	TRBJ2-6	.	TRBV18	CASSPTGVISGANVLTF	TGTGCCAGCTCACCCACGGGGGTGATCTCTGGGGCCAACGTCCTGACTTTC
.	TRBJ2-1	TRBD2	TRBV5-6	CASSLVREGLVNEQFF	TGTGCCAGCAGCTTGGTGCGGGAGGGCCTCGTAAATGAGCAGTTCTTC
.	TRBJ1-2	.	TRBV11-2	CASSYPLGVGYTF	TGTGCCAGCAGCTACCCGTTAGGGGTTGGCTACACCTTC
.	TRBJ2-6	TRBD1	TRBV11-2	CASSRDRGPSGANVLTF	TGTGCCAGCAGTCGGGACAGAGGACCCTCTGGGGCCAACGTCCTGACTTTC
few	TRBJ2-3	TRBD2	TRBV30	CAWSAGGGAGDTQYF	TGTGCCTGGAGTGCTGGCGGGGGGGCAGGAGATACGCAGTATTTT
.	TRBJ1-1	TRBD1	TRBV19	CASSIKKGQMNTEAFF	TGTGCCAGTAGTATCAAAAAGGGACAGATGAACACTGAAGCTTTCTTT
.	TRBJ1-4	TRBD1	TRBV5-1	CASSLTGGRNEKLFF	TGCGCCAGCAGCCTAACAGGGGGCCGGAATGAAAAACTGTTTTTT
.	TRBJ1-1	.	TRBV6-5	CASSRSGTNEAFF	TGTGCCAGCAGTAGAAGCGGGACGAATGAAGCTTTCTTT
.	TRBJ2-7	TRBD2	TRBV5-1	CASSYIAGETEQYF	TGCGCCAGCAGCTACATAGCGGGAGAAACCGAGCAGTACTTC
.	TRBJ1-5	.	TRBV12-5	CASGTGDTQPQHF	TGTGCTAGTGGTACCGGGGACACTCAGCCCCAGCATTTT
few	TRBJ2-2	TRBD1	TRBV5-6	CASSLTGTGVSGELFF	TGTGCCAGCAGCCTTACCGGGACAGGGGTGTCCGGGGAGCTGTTTTTT
.	TRBJ2-3	TRBD2	TRBV9	CASSVVGAGGTTSTDTQYF	TGTGCCAGCAGCGTAGTCGGTGCGGGGGGGACCACTAGCACAGATACGCAGTATTTT
.	TRBJ2-7	.	TRBV4-2	CASSQVSWGGSYEQYF	TGTGCCAGCAGCCAAGTGTCGTGGGGGGGCTCATACGAGCAGTACTTC
.	TRBJ1-1	TRBD1	TRBV5-1	CASSPTLGQGKRNTEAFF	TGCGCCAGCAGCCCCACACTGGGACAGGGGAAAAGGAACACTGAAGCTTTCTTT
.	TRBJ2-7	.	TRBV7-2	CASSLPGASEQYF	TGTGCCAGCAGCTTACCAGGGGCCTCTGAGCAGTACTTC
once	TRBJ2-7	TRBD1	TRBV7-7	CASSPGTGPSQYF	TGTGCCAGCAGCCCCGGGACAGGGCCAAGTCAGTACTTC
.	TRBJ2-3	.	TRBV14	CASSQARSSDTQYF	TGTGCCAGCAGCCAAGCGCGGTCATCAGATACGCAGTATTTT
.	TRBJ2-5	TRBD1	TRBV5-1	CASAPDRGREETQYF	TGCGCCAGCGCGCCGGACAGGGGAAGGGAAGAGACCCAGTACTTC
.	TRBJ2-3	.	TRBV6-1	CASSATLGGADTQYF	TGTGCCAGCAGTGCTACTCTAGGAGGGGCAGATACGCAGTATTTT
few	TRBJ1-4	.	TRBV18	CASSPGATNEKLFF	TGTGCCAGCTCACCGGGAGCAACTAATGAAAAACTGTTTTTT
few	TRBJ1-2	TRBD1	TRBV19	CASTPTGIYGYTF	TGTGCCAGTACCCCGACAGGGATCTATGGCTACACCTTC
.	TRBJ2-1	.	TRBV11-2	CASSLTSLYNEQFF	TGTGCCAGCAGCTTAACTAGCCTATACAATGAGCAGTTCTTC
few	TRBJ1-1	TRBD1	TRBV28	CASSLVQGVAEAFF	TGTGCCAGCAGTTTAGTTCAGGGGGTCGCTGAAGCTTTCTTT
.	TRBJ1-1	TRBD1	TRBV19	CASSIQGARTEAFF	TGTGCCAGTAGCATACAGGGGGCGAGAACTGAAGCTTTCTTT